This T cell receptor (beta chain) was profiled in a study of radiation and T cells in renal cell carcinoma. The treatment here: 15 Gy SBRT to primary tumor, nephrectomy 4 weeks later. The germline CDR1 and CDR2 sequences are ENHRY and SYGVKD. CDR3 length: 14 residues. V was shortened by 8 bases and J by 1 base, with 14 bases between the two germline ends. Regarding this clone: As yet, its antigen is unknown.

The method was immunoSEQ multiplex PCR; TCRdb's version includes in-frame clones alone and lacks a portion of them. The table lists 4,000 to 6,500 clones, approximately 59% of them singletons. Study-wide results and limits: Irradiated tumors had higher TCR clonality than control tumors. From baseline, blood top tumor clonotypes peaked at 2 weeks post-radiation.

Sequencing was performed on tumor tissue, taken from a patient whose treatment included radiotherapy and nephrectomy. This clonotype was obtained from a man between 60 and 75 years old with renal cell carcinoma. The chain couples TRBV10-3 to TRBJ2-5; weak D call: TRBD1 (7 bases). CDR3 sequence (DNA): TGTGCCATCCAGGGGGGACAGAGCCAAGAGACCCAGTACTTC. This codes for CAIQGGQSQETQYF.